The 15 T cell receptor beta chains below were found in one sample sequenced in a study of vaccination and CD4 T cells after COVID-19 (dated by TCRdb to between 2021 and 2024). These TCRs are of unknown antigen specificity. Library preparation was by PCR. Sequencing was performed on an Illumina iSeq 100. TCR sequencing of DNA from cultured CD4+ T cells used the Oncomine TCR Beta short-read assay at the Johns Hopkins FTIC core. Through fastp at Q25 and MiXCR, TCRdb rebuilt clones from the public reads, retaining in-frame beta chains. Each record represents a unique CDR3 protein, reported with the most common genes and DNA among its rows. The sample yields some 5,400 distinct CDR3 sequences; about 47% were counted once. In total, the top ten clones hold around 29% of the sample. The treatment or condition label here, explained by the study, means: approximately nine-day PBMC culture with coronavirus spike peptide pools or control peptides (ViraFEST assay).

The source material was CD4+ T cells from blood, cultured in vitro. The receptors here all came from a human donor who had recovered from COVID-19.

The chain is built from TRBV7-2 and TRBJ2-3, with 9 positions matching TRBD1. Germline lookup yields CDR1 SGHTA and CDR2 FQGNSA. The CDR3 extends over 16 amino acids. J lost 6 bases, V lost 0 bases, and 7 bases had no gene match. CDR3 region: CASSLAGTGTGDTQYF. The CDR3 region has the DNA TGTGCCAGCAGCTTAGCCGGGACAGGGACAGGCGATACGCAGTATTTT.

The J gene is TRBJ2-7, the V gene TRBV27; D is unclear. The germline CDR1 and CDR2 sequences are MNHEY and SMNVEV (reference sequence). This CDR3 has 13 residues. Deletions cut 4 bases from V and 4 bases from J, with 11 bases between. The CDR3 DNA follows: TGTGCCAGCAGTTCCTCTCACTATTACGAGCAGTACTTC. It yields the protein CASSSSHYYEQYF.

By proportion, this clonotype is large. The rearrangement joins TRBV2 to TRBJ2-5, with 8 nucleotides matching TRBD1. CDR3 length: 14 residues. CDR1 is SNHLY and CDR2 is FYNNEI in the germline V gene. V lost 4 bases to trimming and J lost 2 bases; unmatched junction nucleotides: 3. CDR3 DNA: TGTGCCAGCAGTGGATGGACAGGGCAAGAGACCCAGTACTTC. Its translation: CASSGWTGQETQYF.

This chain uses TRBV5-4 with TRBJ2-5; D perhaps matches TRBD2 (6 bases). This CDR3 is built from 14 residues. Trimming removed 5 bases at V and 2 bases at J, with 13 bases between. In germline, CDR1 is SGHNT, CDR2 YYREEE (reference sequence). Here the CDR3 reads CASSWTTTQETQYF. CDR3 nucleotide sequence: TGTGCCAGCAGTTGGACTACTACACAAGAGACCCAGTACTTC.

This clonotype qualifies as medium-sized. V and J are TRBV7-9 and TRBJ2-5, with D possibly matching TRBD1 (6 bases). Germline CDR1 reads SEHNR; CDR2 reads FQNEAQ (reference sequence). Between the trimmed V and J ends, which lost 3 bases and 10 bases, there was a span of 15 bases. This CDR3 spans 13 amino acids. CDR3 protein: CASSFGSRGSQYF. Here the CDR3 DNA reads TGTGCCAGCAGCTTTGGGTCGAGGGGGAGCCAGTACTTC.

This chain joins TRBV6-1 and TRBJ1-5, with D possibly being TRBD1 (5 bases). CDR1 and CDR2 (germline): MNHNS, SASEGT. The length of the CDR3 is 14 residues. The ends were cut back, 6 bases at V and 4 bases at J, with 13 bases in the middle. CDR3 sequence: CASSPDRSNQPQHF. The CDR3 DNA reads TGTGCCAGCAGCCCCGACAGAAGTAATCAGCCCCAGCATTTT.

The chain couples TRBV6-4 to TRBJ1-5; D gene unclear. Germline V gene lookup returns CDR1 MRHNA and CDR2 SNTAGT. The CDR3 covers 15 residues. Between the trimmed V and J ends, which lost 4 bases and 0 bases, there was a span of 10 bases. The CDR3 sequence: CASSGTPSSNQPQHF. The CDR3 region has the DNA TGTGCCAGCAGTGGCACACCATCTAGCAATCAGCCCCAGCATTTT.

The chain uses TRBV7-9 and TRBJ1-2; D ambiguous. Germline assignment: CDR1 SEHNR and CDR2 FQNEAQ (reference sequence). V was cut by 4 bases and J by 8 bases, with 11 bases left in between. The length of the CDR3 is 12 residues. This CDR3 reads CASSSPGRGYTF. CDR3 nucleotide sequence: TGTGCCAGCAGCTCTCCTGGGAGGGGCTACACCTTC.

The CDR3 reads CASSPRQPKLGEQYF. The CDR3 nucleotides are TGTGCCAGCAGTCCGAGACAGCCCAAACTCGGGGAGCAGTACTTC. This chain links TRBV6-1 with TRBJ2-7; D might be TRBD1 (5 bases). The CDR3 has 15 amino acids. V lost 5 bases and J 7 bases, leaving 21 bases between the germline ends. In germline, CDR1 is MNHNS, CDR2 SASEGT.

This sequence joins TRBV11-3 and TRBJ2-5, with 8 bases aligning to TRBD2. The CDR3 contains 15 residues. J gave up 7 bases and V 2 bases, and 9 bases lay outside the gene matches. Germline loops: CDR1 SGHNT, CDR2 YENEEA. The CDR3 loop reads CASSLRREDSRTQYF. CDR3 bases: TGTGCCAGCAGCTTACGGCGGGAGGATAGTCGGACCCAGTACTTC.

This chain connects TRBV20-1 to TRBJ2-1; TRBD1 might be the D (5 bases). The CDR3 length is 13 residues. Germline assignment: CDR1 DFQATT and CDR2 SNEGSKA (reference sequence). V was cut by 7 bases and J by 0 bases, with 10 bases left in between. CDR3 coding DNA: TGCAGTGTTCACAGGAGCTCCTACAATGAGCAGTTCTTC. It codes for CSVHRSSYNEQFF.

This clonotype was observed a few times. The chain is built from TRBV27 and TRBJ2-2; D is perhaps TRBD2 (5 bases). From germline, CDR1 is MNHEY and CDR2 SMNVEV (reference sequence). The CDR3 sequence is 15 residues long. With 2 bases removed from V and 0 bases from J, the gap between germline ends came to 7 bases. The CDR3 DNA reads TGTGCCAGCAGTTTAAAAGCGGCGAACACCGGGGAGCTGTTTTTT. Its translation: CASSLKAANTGELFF.

V gene TRBV4-2 combines with J gene TRBJ2-7; the match to TRBD1 covers 7 bases. V lost 3 bases, J lost 3 bases, and 17 bases stayed unmatched. CDR3 length equals 18 residues. Germline V gives CDR1 LGHNA, CDR2 YNFKEQ. In DNA form, the CDR3 reads TGTGCCAGCAGCCACCGGGACAGTGAACGAGGGGCCAACTACGAGCAGTACTTC. This sequence encodes CASSHRDSERGANYEQYF.

In this sample, this clonotype turned up a few times. The V call is TRBV20-1, the J call TRBJ1-1; 11 nucleotides agree with TRBD1. CDR1 DFQATT and CDR2 SNEGSKA come from the germline V gene (reference sequence). The ends lost 0 bases at V and 10 bases at J; junction bases unmatched: 10. The CDR3 is 15 residues long. CDR3 amino acids: CSAREPGTGGLGAFF. In DNA form, the CDR3 reads TGCAGTGCTAGAGAGCCTGGGACAGGGGGTTTGGGAGCTTTCTTT.

This clonotype was recorded a few times. V is TRBV20-1 and J is TRBJ2-7; possibly TRBD2 for D (5 bases). The CDR3 covers 12 residues. The V end lost 0 bases, the J end lost 4 bases, and 7 bases lay between the germline ends. The germline V gene has CDR1 DFQATT and CDR2 SNEGSKA (reference sequence). As DNA, the CDR3 is TGCAGTGCTAGAGATAGGAGGTACGAGCAGTACTTC. Translated, it gives CSARDRRYEQYF.